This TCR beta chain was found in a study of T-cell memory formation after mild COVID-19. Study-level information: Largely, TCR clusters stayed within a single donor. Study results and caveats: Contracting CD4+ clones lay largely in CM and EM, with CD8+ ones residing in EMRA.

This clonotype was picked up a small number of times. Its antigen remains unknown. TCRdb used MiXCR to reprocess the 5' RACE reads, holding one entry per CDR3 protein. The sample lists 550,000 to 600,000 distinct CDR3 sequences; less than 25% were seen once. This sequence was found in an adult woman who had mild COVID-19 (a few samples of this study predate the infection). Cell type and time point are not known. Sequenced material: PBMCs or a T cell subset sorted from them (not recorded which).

CDR3 nucleotide sequence: TGCGCCAGCAGCTTGGTTGCGGTTCCCACCGGGGAGCTGTTTTTT. Residues: CASSLVAVPTGELFF. The chain carries TRBV5-1 and TRBJ2-2, with D hard to call. There are 15 residues in the CDR3. V shed 0 bases and J shed 4 bases, with 10 bases lying between them. Germline V gene sequence: CDR1 SGHRS, CDR2 YFSETQ. Using reference TRBV5-1 and TRBJ2-2 for the parts outside the CDR3, the full variable domain is KAGVTQTPRYLIKTRGQQVTLSCSPISGHRSVSWYQQTPGQGLQFLFEYFSETQRNKGNFPGRFSGRQFSNSRSEMNVSTLELGDSALYLCASSLVAVPTGELFFGEGSRLTVL.